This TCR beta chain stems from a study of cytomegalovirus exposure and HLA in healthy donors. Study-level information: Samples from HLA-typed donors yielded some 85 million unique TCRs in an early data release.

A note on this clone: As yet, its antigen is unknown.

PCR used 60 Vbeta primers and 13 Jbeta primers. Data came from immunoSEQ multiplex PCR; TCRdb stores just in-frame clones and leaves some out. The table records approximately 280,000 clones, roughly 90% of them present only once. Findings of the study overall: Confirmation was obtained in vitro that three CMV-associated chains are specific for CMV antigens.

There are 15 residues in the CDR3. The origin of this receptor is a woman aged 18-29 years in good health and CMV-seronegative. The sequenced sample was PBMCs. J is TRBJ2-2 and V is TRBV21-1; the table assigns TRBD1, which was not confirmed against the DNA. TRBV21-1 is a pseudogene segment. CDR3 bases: TGTGCCAGCAGCAAAAGGGGGTATGGCGCCGGGGAGCTGTTTTTT. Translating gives CASSKRGYGAGELFF.